These 9 T cell receptor beta chains share one sample of origin, sequenced in a study (dated by TCRdb to 2015 to 2017). CD4+CD25+CD127-/low cells were isolated as Tregs. The library was generated by 5' RACE. TCRdb shows the sequencer as Illumina MiSeq. In TCRdb, the public reads were trimmed at Q25 with fastp and aligned with MiXCR, with productive beta chains retained. Merged by CDR3 protein, the rows form single entries marked with the most common genes and DNA. In all, the sample holds 9,500 to 10,000 distinct CDR3 sequences, and approximately 15% of those were seen once. Roughly 3.3% of the sample is held by the ten biggest clonotypes. The sequenced material came from Tregs sorted from blood. The receptors were sampled from a female donor with breast cancer.

Ten or more counts support this clonotype. The V and J genes are TRBV4-2 and TRBJ2-3, with D possibly matching TRBD2 (6 bases). CDR3 length: 15 residues. Trimming shortened V by 1 base and J by 5 bases, and 13 bases separated the two germline ends. Germline CDR1 LGHNA, CDR2 YNFKEQ. The CDR3 reads CASSQGLEGGDTQYF. CDR3 bases: TGTGCCAGCAGCCAAGGCTTGGAGGGAGGAGATACGCAGTATTTT.

V gene TRBV29-1 combines with J gene TRBJ2-5, with a weak D call TRBD2 (5 bases). V lost 6 bases, J lost 4 bases, and 9 bases lay in between. There are 11 residues in the CDR3. Germline CDR1 is SQVTM and CDR2 is ANQGSEA. This chain's CDR3 is CSVRVTETQYF. Written as DNA, the CDR3 is TGCAGCGTGAGGGTTACAGAGACCCAGTACTTC.

A note on this clonotype: Sequence at one end of the junction differs from germline and may be a read error. V gene TRBV12-3 or TRBV12-4 combines with J gene TRBJ2-2; TRBD1 aligns across 10 bases. The CDR3 extends over 14 amino acids. The CDR3 protein is CASGLGTGAGGLFF. For the CDR3, the DNA is TGTGCCAGCGGTTTGGGGACAGGGGCCGGGGGGCTGTTTTTT.

By frequency in the sample, this clonotype is medium-sized (0.01 to 0.1%). The rearrangement uses TRBV29-1 and TRBJ1-1; D perhaps matches TRBD1 (5 bases). The ends were cut back, 7 bases at V and 0 bases at J, with 6 bases in the middle. Germline CDR1 and CDR2: SQVTM and ANQGSEA. This CDR3 has 11 residues. In DNA, the CDR3 is TGCAGCGGACAGCTGAACACTGAAGCTTTCTTT. It translates to CSGQLNTEAFF.

Comments on this clonotype: This may come from a read error, since a much larger clone is one base off. The chain recombines TRBV6-2 or TRBV6-3 with TRBJ2-7; D may be TRBD1 (7 bases). This CDR3 region has 14 residues. Germline values: CDR1 MNHEY, CDR2 SVGEGT. Between the trimmed V and J ends, which lost 6 bases and 0 bases, there was a span of 12 bases. CDR3 sequence reads: CASRRDSSSYEQYF. Written as DNA, the CDR3 is TGTGCCAGCAGGCGGGACAGCTCCTCCTACGAGCAGTACTTC.

This clonotype was seen more than once but under ten times. A much larger clone lies a single base off, so this may be a read error. As the CDR3 is not closed by the conserved phenylalanine or tryptophan, this likely results from a read error. V usage is TRBV20-1 and J usage is TRBJ2-7; tentative D call: TRBD1 (6 bases). The CDR3 spans 12 residues. Germline assignment: CDR1 DFQATT and CDR2 SNEGSKA (reference sequence). V was cut by 6 bases and J by 0 bases, with 9 bases left in between. For the CDR3, the DNA is TGCAGTGCCAGGACAGACTCCTACGAGCAGTACTCC. Its translation: CSARTDSYEQYS.

On this clonotype: An end of the junction does not agree with germline; a read error may underlie this. The rearrangement uses TRBV5-4 and TRBJ2-5; TRBD1 aligns across 10 bases. Per the germline V gene, CDR1 is SGHNT and CDR2 is YYREEE (reference sequence). The CDR3 extends over 15 amino acids. In DNA, the CDR3 is TGTGCCAGCAGCGCCGGGACAGGGGTGCGGAAGACCCAGAACTTC. It codes for CASSAGTGVRKTQNF.

This clonotype came up once. Germline and junction disagree at one end, which may indicate a read error. The V call is TRBV5-1, the J call TRBJ2-1; 10 bases agree with TRBD2. Germline V gives CDR1 SGHRS, CDR2 YFSETQ. There are 14 residues in the CDR3. CDR3 in DNA: TGCGCCAGCAGCTTTAGCGGGAGGTACAATGAGCAGCTCTTC. Translation gives CASSFSGRYNEQLF.

Comment on this clonotype: A read error is possible here, since a much larger clone lies one base away. The chain joins TRBV11-2 to TRBJ2-3; no clear D. Germline CDR1 reads SGHAT; CDR2 reads FQNNGV. The CDR3 is made up of 12 amino acids. The CDR3 DNA reads as TGTGCCGGCAGCTTAGGTACAGATACGCAGTATTTT. Encoded protein: CAGSLGTDTQYF.